The sequence of this TCR beta chain was determined in a study of CD8+ T cells in alopecia areata. Overall study findings and caveats: Association of baseline CD8+ expansion with response is uncertain owing to one nonresponder.

This clone turned up a few times. Its antigen is not identified. Treatment denoted: oral pan-JAK inhibitor, 5-10 mg twice daily. Specimens obtained from alopecia areata patients comprised lesional scalp punch biopsies and peripheral blood. CDR1 LGHNT and CDR2 FRNRAP come from the germline V gene. V was trimmed by 9 bases and J by 7 bases, leaving 10 bases between them. The CDR3 sequence is 11 residues long. TCR sequencing used cDNA made by reverse transcription of extracted RNA. This table comes from immunoSEQ multiplex PCR, and its TCRdb copy is limited to in-frame clones, with some not included. The sample records tens of thousands of clones, about 45% being singletons.

The specimen was CD8+ T cells sorted from blood, collected at approximately week 37, from a patient treated with tofacitinib. This sequence originates from a human donor with alopecia areata. The chain uses TRBV12-5 and TRBJ2-1; the D gene could be TRBD1 or TRBD2 (5 bases each). The CDR3 is CASTEGNEQFF. The CDR3 nucleotides read TGTGCTAGCACAGAGGGGAATGAGCAGTTCTTC.